This paragraph reports one T cell receptor (beta chain). The entry originates in a study of tumor-infiltrating lymphocytes in primary liver carcinoma. Extraction of RNA together with DNA used roughly 18-32 mg of unsorted bulk tissue. The V end lost 3 bases, the J end lost 12 bases, and 15 bases lay between the germline ends. Germline V gene data show CDR1 as SGHDT and CDR2 as YYEEEE. The CDR3 consists of 12 residues. The input was approximately 500 ng total RNA; TCR beta cDNA was made from it with a constant-region primer. Three nested multiplex PCR rounds, a slightly modified ARM-PCR method, built the TCR beta libraries. Both of the initial two PCR rounds ran for 10 cycles and employed TRBV1-TRBV30 forward primers alongside a C-beta reverse primer. TCRdb processed the multiplex PCR reads anew with MiXCR; each CDR3 protein has one entry. The profile shows 30,000 to 40,000 distinct CDR3 sequences, roughly 69% of them singletons.

The sample was liver tumor tissue from sampling region 4. The subset is: tumor region T4, right-lateral pole. The J gene is TRBJ1-2, the V gene TRBV5-6; D is uncertain. The TCR was taken from a man in his forties or fifties with primary liver carcinoma and hepatitis B virus infection. The CDR3 DNA follows: TGTGCCAGCAGCTCCGGGAAATCAGGCCACACCTTC. Its translation is CASSSGKSGHTF.